Listed here is a single TCR beta chain. Its antigen is still unknown. No quality values exist for individual bases; no much larger clone is one base distant. CDR1 is given as GTSNPN and CDR2 as SVGIG, both from the germline V gene (reference sequence). Taken from cysteine to phenylalanine, the CDR3 has 13 residues. Solely the CDR3 DNA is kept, with 39 bases framed from the first base. V is clipped by 2 bases and J by 7 bases, and the sequence between their germline boundaries is 14 bases long. Separate from the roughly 700-subject first cohort, the validation cohort of more than 90 subjects was the group to which the donors belonged. The library came from the immunoSEQ multiplex PCR assay. In the source study's methods: A statistical classification framework was developed to diagnose cytomegalovirus status using the catalog of TCR beta chain sequences. Here the immuneACCESS table is served through TCRdb, limited to in-frame sequences with V and J called. Missing clones are a known gap in these copies; in checked studies unresolved V genes cover under half, and the rest lacks a known reason. V, J and clone size were drawn from that table, and D and trimming were deduced from the DNA. For this sample the table gives more than 110,000 clones, of which about nine tenths were detected only once. Together, the top ten hold just under 3% of the sample.

The sample originates from a study of cytomegalovirus exposure and HLA in healthy donors (TCRdb year 2017). Regarding the complete study: A later analysis indicated that the roughly 120 validation repertoires were generated on the platform also employed for the roughly 650 repertoires of the first cohort. Along with the roughly 700-subject first cohort, a separate validation cohort of over a hundred different subjects was used. To predict cytomegalovirus infection status, the study combined high-throughput TCR immunosequencing, statistical association of individual TCRs with disease status, and machine learning. The study aimed to test whether signatures of past pathogen exposure could be identified by cataloging public T cell receptors. Beyond this particular receptor, the publication reports: Of the cluster scores, around 95% were above 0 in a later analysis, which found that TCRs clustered in the first cohort also tended to co-occur in the 120 or so validation repertoires. A few of the identified cytomegalovirus-associated TCR beta chains were confirmed in vitro to be specific for cytomegalovirus antigens. The study gave a list of some 150 TCR beta chains associated with cytomegalovirus. Most TCR sequences were seen in very few donors, while some public TCRs were found in many individuals. The classifier was reported to diagnose cytomegalovirus status with high specificity and sensitivity in both the original and validation cohorts. The authors suggested that the approach could potentially be generalized to other disease states and immunological phenotypes. All 110 or so repertoires were used to score co-occurrence in the validation cohort in a later analysis, because that analysis had no HLA typing for the cohort.

This receptor chain uses TRBV30 and TRBJ1-2, with TRBD1 perhaps the D gene, on 5 matching bases. The TCR comes from a man younger than 35 in good health and CMV-seronegative. Sample: PBMCs. The DNA sequence is TGTGCCTGGAGTTTAGACTTGGGGGGTGGCTACACCTTC. This translates into CAWSLDLGGGYTF.